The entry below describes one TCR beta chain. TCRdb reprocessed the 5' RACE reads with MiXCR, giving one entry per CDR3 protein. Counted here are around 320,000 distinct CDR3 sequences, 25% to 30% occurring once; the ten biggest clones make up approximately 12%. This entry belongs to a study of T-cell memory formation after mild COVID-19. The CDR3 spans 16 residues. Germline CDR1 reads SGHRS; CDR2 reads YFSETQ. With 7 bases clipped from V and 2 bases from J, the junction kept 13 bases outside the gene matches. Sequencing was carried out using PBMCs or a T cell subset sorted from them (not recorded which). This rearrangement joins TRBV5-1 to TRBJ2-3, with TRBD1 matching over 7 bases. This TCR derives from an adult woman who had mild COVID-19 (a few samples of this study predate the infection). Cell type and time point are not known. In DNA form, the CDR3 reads TGCGCCAGCGCTGGGATGGACAGGAAACTCACAGATACGCAGTATTTT. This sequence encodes CASAGMDRKLTDTQYF.